Listed below are T cell receptor beta chains from one sample, sequenced in a study of blood T cell repertoires in COVID-19. Sequenced by immunoSEQ multiplex PCR; TCRdb stores in-frame clones only, minus some. The table lists under 200,000 clones, roughly 81% of them singletons, with less than 9% in the top ten. The specimen was peripheral blood. The receptors stem from a man aged 40-50 years who had recovered from COVID-19. Each CDR3 is given with its conserved first and last residue. The D gene is left open where the match is weak. Expanded clones are given a class, and other clones once, few, many or no size at all.

D: -; V: TRBV21-1; length: 15; size: -; J: TRBJ1-3; CDR3: CARAQGAITGNTIYF; DNA: TGTGCCAGGGCCCAGGGGGCAATTACTGGAAACACCATATATTTT
D: TRBD1; V: TRBV4-2; length: 14; size: -; J: TRBJ1-3; CDR3: CASSLDRSGNTIYF; DNA: TGTGCCAGCAGCCTGGACAGGTCTGGAAACACCATATATTTT
D: TRBD1; V: TRBV4-2; length: 14; size: -; J: TRBJ1-2; CDR3: CASSTGGEAYGYTF; DNA: TGTGCCAGCAGCACAGGGGGAGAGGCCTATGGCTACACCTTC
D: TRBD2; V: TRBV7-7; length: 15; size: many; J: TRBJ2-1; CDR3: CASSVGLAGFNEQFF; DNA: TGTGCTAGCAGCGTGGGACTAGCGGGTTTCAATGAGCAGTTCTTC
D: -; V: TRBV29-1; length: 12; size: -; J: TRBJ1-1; CDR3: CSVVTQTTEAFF; DNA: TGCAGCGTTGTCACACAGACCACTGAAGCTTTCTTT
D: -; V: TRBV11-3; length: 14; size: -; J: TRBJ1-6; CDR3: CASSSTEGGWPLHF; DNA: TGTGCCAGCAGCTCAACAGAGGGAGGTTGGCCCCTCCACTTT
D: -; V: TRBV28; length: 15; size: -; J: TRBJ2-2; CDR3: CASKFETARTGELFF; DNA: TGTGCCAGCAAGTTTGAGACAGCTCGTACCGGGGAGCTGTTTTTT
D: -; V: TRBV3-1/TRBV3-2; length: 12; size: -; J: TRBJ1-2; CDR3: CASTGGNYGYTF; DNA: TGTGCCAGCACCGGGGGTAACTATGGCTACACCTTC
D: -; V: TRBV19; length: 15; size: -; J: TRBJ1-6; CDR3: CASSDRTAYNSPLHF; DNA: TGTGCCAGTAGTGATCGGACTGCCTATAATTCACCCCTCCACTTT
D: -; V: TRBV5-5; length: 14; size: once; J: TRBJ2-7; CDR3: CASSTYDRPYEQYF; DNA: TGTGCCAGCAGCACGTATGACAGACCCTACGAGCAGTACTTC
D: TRBD2; V: TRBV7-8; length: 16; size: -; J: TRBJ2-1; CDR3: CASSFKTSGGKNEQFF; DNA: TGTGCCAGCAGCTTTAAGACTAGCGGGGGGAAGAATGAGCAGTTCTTC
D: TRBD1; V: TRBV11-2; length: 15; size: -; J: TRBJ2-1; CDR3: CASSFGTATYNEQFF; DNA: TGTGCCAGCAGCTTCGGGACAGCAACCTACAATGAGCAGTTCTTC
D: -; V: TRBV27; length: 13; size: -; J: TRBJ1-2; CDR3: CASSLSREYGYTF; DNA: TGTGCCAGCAGTTTATCCCGGGAATATGGCTACACCTTC
D: -; V: TRBV6-2/TRBV6-3; length: 14; size: -; J: TRBJ1-1; CDR3: CASSYQLMNTEAFF; DNA: TGTGCCAGCAGTTACCAGTTAATGAACACTGAAGCTTTCTTT
D: -; V: TRBV6-2/TRBV6-3; length: 12; size: -; J: TRBJ1-6; CDR3: CASSYMRSPLHF; DNA: TGTGCCAGCAGTTACATGCGGTCACCCCTCCACTTT
D: TRBD1; V: TRBV27; length: 16; size: -; J: TRBJ1-1; CDR3: CASSLFRGLGSTEAFF; DNA: TGTGCCAGCAGTTTATTCAGGGGGCTGGGCAGCACTGAAGCTTTCTTT
D: -; V: TRBV5-4; length: 15; size: -; J: TRBJ2-1; CDR3: CASSPPDRTYNEQFF; DNA: TGTGCCAGCAGCCCTCCTGATAGAACCTACAATGAGCAGTTCTTC
D: -; V: TRBV27; length: 10; size: -; J: TRBJ2-7; CDR3: CATWGHEQYF; DNA: TGTGCCACCTGGGGGCACGAGCAGTACTTC
D: TRBD1; V: TRBV7-6; length: 15; size: -; J: TRBJ2-1; CDR3: CASSLGTGNSNEQFF; DNA: TGTGCCAGCAGCTTGGGGACAGGGAACTCGAATGAGCAGTTCTTC
D: TRBD1; V: TRBV25-1; length: 10; size: -; J: TRBJ2-7; CDR3: CASTQGEPYF; DNA: TGTGCCAGCACACAGGGGGAGCCGTACTTC
D: -; V: TRBV7-2; length: 15; size: -; J: TRBJ1-5; CDR3: CASSPVTGNNQPQHF; DNA: TGTGCCAGCAGCCCGGTAACAGGCAACAATCAGCCCCAGCATTTT
D: -; V: TRBV6-2/TRBV6-3; length: 13; size: -; J: TRBJ2-1; CDR3: CASSPGHYNEQFF; DNA: TGTGCCAGCAGCCCTGGGCATTACAATGAGCAGTTCTTC
D: -; V: TRBV20-1; length: 16; size: -; J: TRBJ1-3; CDR3: CSASTLSRDSGNTIYF; DNA: TGCAGTGCTAGTACCCTCTCCAGGGACTCTGGAAACACCATATATTTT
D: TRBD2; V: TRBV4-3; length: 16; size: few; J: TRBJ2-1; CDR3: CASSYTGSGGYNEQFF; DNA: TGCGCCAGCAGCTATACGGGCAGCGGGGGGTACAATGAGCAGTTCTTC